One and the same sample provided the 13 T cell receptor beta chains below, sequenced in a study of cytotoxic CD8 clonotypes in ibrutinib-treated CLL (dated by TCRdb to about 2021). The library was generated by the immunoSEQ multiplex PCR assay. As stored in TCRdb, this immuneACCESS dataset retains in-frame rearrangements with V and J assigned. A fraction of the clones does not appear; measured against another copy, unresolved V genes explain less than half of the discrepancy, and the remainder lacks a known reason. The sample table contains some 290,000 clones; only one count was recorded for around four fifths of them. The top ten hold approximately 7% of the sample. The material sequenced was PBMCs, taken before ibrutinib treatment. Receptor source: a human donor with chronic lymphocytic leukemia.

This clone was counted a few times. The V gene is TRBV5-6, the J gene TRBJ2-1; 9 nucleotides match TRBD2. Germline V gene sequence: CDR1 SGHDT, CDR2 YYEEEE. The junction had 10 bases not matched to a gene; V was cut back by 8 bases and J by 7 bases. The CDR3 contains 14 residues. CDR3 residues: CASYELAGINEQFF. In nucleotides, the CDR3 is TGTGCCAGTTACGAACTAGCGGGTATTAATGAGCAGTTCTTC.

This clone was recorded a few times. The V call is TRBV19, the J call TRBJ2-7; no firm D call. This CDR3 has 16 amino acids. V lost 7 bases, J lost 0 bases, and 19 bases lay in between. In germline, CDR1 is LNHDA, CDR2 SQIVND (reference sequence). The DNA of the CDR3 is TGTGCCAGTACCAACCGAGAGGCAGGCCGCTCCTACGAGCAGTACTTC. This codes for CASTNREAGRSYEQYF.

The V and J genes are TRBV27 and TRBJ2-5; 10 bases are a match to TRBD1. This CDR3 is 16 amino acids long. Germline V gene data show CDR1 as MNHEY and CDR2 as SMNVEV (reference sequence). The junction had 12 bases not matched to a gene; V was cut back by 5 bases and J by 6 bases. The CDR3 region has the DNA TGTGCCAGCAGTAGGGGGACAGGGGATTTTCGGCAGACCCAGTACTTC. Encoded protein: CASSRGTGDFRQTQYF.

The rearrangement links TRBV11-2 to TRBJ1-1; TRBD1 is a possible D gene (6 bases). Deletions cut 5 bases from V and 3 bases from J, with 10 bases between. This CDR3 has 13 amino acids. Germline values: CDR1 SGHAT, CDR2 FQNNGV. CDR3 nucleotides: TGTGCCAGCAGCCGGACAGCTGACACTGAAGCTTTCTTT. Translated, it gives CASSRTADTEAFF.

This clone appeared a few times. V and J are TRBV6-5 and TRBJ2-7; D unclear. Germline CDR1 MNHEY, CDR2 SVGAGI. V lost 6 bases to trimming and J lost 5 bases, with 11 bases between them. CDR3 length: 12 amino acids. Here the CDR3 DNA reads TGTGCCAGCAGAAGAGTTCTCGACGAGCAGTACTTC. Its protein product is CASRRVLDEQYF.

V gene TRBV7-8 combines with J gene TRBJ2-3, with TRBD1 matching over 7 bases. Germline V gives CDR1 SGHVS, CDR2 FQNEAQ. The CDR3 consists of 16 residues. V was clipped by 5 bases and J by 0 bases; unmatched bases: 8. The CDR3 loop reads CASSPRQGTSTDTQYF. The CDR3 DNA follows: TGTGCCAGCAGCCCCCGACAGGGAACTAGCACAGATACGCAGTATTTT.

The chain has TRBV5-1 and TRBJ2-3; TRBD1 might be the D (5 bases). The germline V and J ends were trimmed by 3 bases and 2 bases, with 10 bases remaining between them. CDR3 length equals 14 residues. Germline assignment: CDR1 SGHRS and CDR2 YFSETQ. CDR3 residues: CASSSDTPTDTQYF. The DNA for the CDR3 is TGCGCCAGCAGCTCGGACACACCCACAGATACGCAGTATTTT.

The V gene is TRBV19, the J gene TRBJ2-1, with D possibly being TRBD1 (5 bases). This CDR3 contains 13 residues. CDR1 is LNHDA, CDR2 SQIVND, per germline (reference sequence). V gave up 4 bases and J gave up 1 base, with 5 bases separating them. The CDR3 loop reads CASSKGSYNEQFF. The CDR3 DNA is TGTGCCAGTAGTAAGGGGTCCTACAATGAGCAGTTCTTC.

This rearrangement joins TRBV4-3 to TRBJ2-7; 9 bases are a match to TRBD1. Germline V gene data show CDR1 as LGHNA and CDR2 as YSLEER. The length of the CDR3 is 14 residues. V shed 2 bases, J shed 6 bases, and the junction held 5 bases outside the gene matches. DNA of the CDR3: TGCGCCAGCAGCCAATCGGACAGGGGTGGCGAGCAGTACTTC. It yields the protein CASSQSDRGGEQYF.

This clone was found once. The V call is TRBV5-1, the J call TRBJ2-1, with D uncertain. The CDR3 has 16 residues. Deletions cut 0 bases from V and 1 base from J, with 11 bases between. The germline CDR1 and CDR2 sequences are SGHRS and YFSETQ. As DNA, the CDR3 is TGCGCCAGCAGCTTGGCCATAACGGATTCCTACAATGAGCAGTTCTTC. Its translation: CASSLAITDSYNEQFF.

Concerning this clone: In the same sample, other DNA sequences code for this CDR3. The rearrangement uses TRBV9 and TRBJ2-1, with D possibly TRBD2 on 5 matching bases. This CDR3 has 13 residues. V was trimmed by 0 bases and J by 10 bases, leaving 11 bases between them. Looked up from germline, CDR1 is SGDLS and CDR2 is YYNGEE. The CDR3 reads CASSVAGGGEQFF. CDR3 in DNA: TGTGCCAGCAGCGTAGCGGGTGGAGGCGAGCAGTTCTTC.

The V gene is TRBV27, the J gene TRBJ2-5; 9 nucleotides match TRBD2. Trimming at V came to 2 bases and at J to 3 bases, leaving 1 base not matched to a gene. This CDR3 has 14 residues. CDR1 and CDR2 from the germline V gene are MNHEY and SMNVEV (reference sequence). CDR3 nucleotides: TGTGCCAGCAGTTTAGCGGGAGGGAAAGAGACCCAGTACTTC. Amino acid sequence: CASSLAGGKETQYF.

The J gene is TRBJ2-7, the V gene TRBV30; D not certain. This CDR3 is built from 16 residues. In germline, CDR1 is GTSNPN, CDR2 SVGIG (reference sequence). With 5 bases removed from V and 4 bases from J, the gap between germline ends came to 24 bases. The DNA of the CDR3 is TGTGCCTGGCGTACGATCACCCCGTCTCGGATATACGAGCAGTACTTC. Residues: CAWRTITPSRIYEQYF.